This T cell receptor beta chain was recorded in a study of blood T cell repertoires in COVID-19. Overall study: There were acute and convalescent COVID-19 samples, and they came from the United States, Italy and Spain.

This CDR3 is built from 15 residues. Trimming stripped 3 bases from V and 1 base from J, with 12 bases between. Per the germline V gene, CDR1 is KGHSH and CDR2 is LQKENI. Study processing details: By means of reference gene primer amplification, nucleated cell counts were estimated. Assay: immunoSEQ multiplex PCR; the TCRdb copy retains only in-frame clones and omits some. V, J and clone size are those of that table, while D and trimming were read from the DNA. Of about 140,000 clones in the sample, about 87% were seen once. This clone was observed a few times. This clonotype was obtained from a middle-aged man with active COVID-19. The chain links TRBV18 to TRBJ2-5; D may be TRBD2 (5 bases). Specimen: peripheral blood. CDR3 coding DNA: TGTGCCAGCTCACCTCCATCCGGGGTCCAAGAGACCCAGTACTTC. Amino acids: CASSPPSGVQETQYF.